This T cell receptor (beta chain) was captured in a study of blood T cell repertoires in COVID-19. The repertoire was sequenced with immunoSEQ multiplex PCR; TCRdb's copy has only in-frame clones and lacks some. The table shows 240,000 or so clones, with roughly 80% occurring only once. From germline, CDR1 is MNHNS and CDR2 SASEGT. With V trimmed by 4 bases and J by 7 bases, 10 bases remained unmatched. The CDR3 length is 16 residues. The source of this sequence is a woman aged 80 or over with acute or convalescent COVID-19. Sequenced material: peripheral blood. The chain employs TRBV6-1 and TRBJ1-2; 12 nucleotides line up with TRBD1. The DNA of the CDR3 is TGTGCCAGCAGTGCCCCCGGGACAGGGGGCATTGGTGGCTACACCTTC. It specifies CASSAPGTGGIGGYTF.